Below are 27 T cell receptor beta chains sequenced from a single sample in a study of identical twins. TCRdb re-called the 5' RACE reads through MiXCR, storing one row per CDR3 protein. The sample includes around 370,000 distinct CDR3 sequences, roughly 9% seen only once; the top ten take about 8.1%. Sequencing input: naive T cells sorted from blood. The source is a woman in her 50s in good health.

V usage is TRBV3-1 and J usage is TRBJ2-4; 13 nucleotides agree with TRBD2. CDR3 length: 20 amino acids. J gave up 6 bases and V 4 bases, and 18 bases lay outside the gene matches. Germline loops: CDR1 LGHDT, CDR2 YNNKEL (reference sequence). CDR3 nucleotides: TGTGCCAGCAGCCCATCCTGGGCCACTAGCGGGAGGGCCCGAGGAAACATTCAGTACTTC. Translated: CASSPSWATSGRARGNIQYF.

The rearrangement links TRBV27 to TRBJ2-5, with a possible D match to TRBD1 (6 bases). Germline CDR1 is MNHEY and CDR2 is SMNVEV (reference sequence). This CDR3 contains 20 residues. V was shortened by 4 bases and J by 5 bases, with 32 bases between the two germline ends. The CDR3 protein is CASSSMSPPMYRAQLETQYF. The CDR3 coding sequence is TGTGCCAGCAGTTCTATGTCCCCCCCAATGTACAGGGCACAATTGGAGACCCAGTACTTC.

The genes are TRBV18 and TRBJ2-5; D perhaps matches TRBD2 (5 bases). The germline CDR1 and CDR2 sequences are KGHSH and LQKENI. V was cut by 4 bases and J by 5 bases, with 14 bases left in between. The length of the CDR3 is 14 residues. CDR3 residues: CASSLPGRRETQYF. The CDR3 region has the DNA TGTGCCAGCTCACTACCGGGAAGAAGGGAGACCCAGTACTTC.

Only a few counts were recorded for this clonotype. The V gene is TRBV7-8, the J gene TRBJ2-7; the match to TRBD2 covers 8 bases. Germline loops: CDR1 SGHVS, CDR2 FQNEAQ. J was trimmed by 2 bases and V by 5 bases; bases with no gene match: 17. This CDR3 comprises 18 residues. CDR3 DNA: TGTGCCAGCAGCCCAGAGGTCCTAGCGGGTCTCAAAACCTACGAGCAGTACGTC. Amino acid sequence: CASSPEVLAGLKTYEQYV.

The chain recombines TRBV5-1 with TRBJ2-6, with a possible D match to TRBD1 (5 bases). Germline CDR1 reads SGHRS; CDR2 reads YFSETQ. V was trimmed by 3 bases and J by 1 base, leaving 5 bases between them. The CDR3 spans 14 residues. The DNA of the CDR3 is TGCGCCAGCAGCTCAGGGTCTGGGGCCAACGTCCTGACTTTC. It yields the protein CASSSGSGANVLTF.

This clonotype appeared many times. The V and J genes are TRBV5-1 and TRBJ2-5; D may be TRBD1 (5 bases). The V end lost 1 base, the J end lost 6 bases, and 16 bases lay between the germline ends. Per the germline V gene, CDR1 is SGHRS and CDR2 is YFSETQ. The CDR3 has 15 residues. The CDR3 protein is CASSLSVVAGKTQYF. CDR3 DNA: TGCGCCAGCAGCTTGTCGGTGGTAGCAGGGAAGACCCAGTACTTC.

This sequence joins TRBV6-1 and TRBJ2-3, with D unclear. The length of the CDR3 is 13 residues. V lost 2 bases and J 8 bases, leaving 11 bases between the germline ends. Germline loops: CDR1 MNHNS, CDR2 SASEGT. CDR3 nucleotide sequence: TGTGCCAGCAGTGAATACAGCATGGGTACGCAGTATTTT. As protein: CASSEYSMGTQYF.

This clonotype was observed a few times. V gene TRBV27 combines with J gene TRBJ2-6; D is uncertain. The V gene lost 1 base and the J gene lost 0 bases, with 4 bases spanning the gap. The germline V gene has CDR1 MNHEY and CDR2 SMNVEV (reference sequence). The CDR3 has 15 amino acids. The CDR3 spells CASSLLGSGANVLTF. CDR3 nucleotides: TGTGCCAGCAGTTTATTGGGCTCTGGGGCCAACGTCCTGACTTTC.

This clonotype was seen at least ten times. The rearrangement uses TRBV12-3 or TRBV12-4 and TRBJ2-1; D unresolved. V lost 0 bases to trimming and J lost 10 bases, with 13 bases between them. The CDR3 sequence is 14 residues long. The CDR3 is CASSLATPTTEQFF. In DNA, the CDR3 is TGTGCCAGCAGTTTAGCCACCCCTACTACCGAGCAGTTCTTC.

V usage is TRBV6-6 and J usage is TRBJ1-6; D gene uncertain. The CDR3 has 14 residues. Germline CDR1 is MNHNY and CDR2 is SVGAGI (reference sequence). The ends were cut back, 7 bases at V and 0 bases at J, with 7 bases in the middle. In DNA, the CDR3 is TGTGCCAGCACCAGGAGCTCCTATAATTCACCCCTCCACTTT. Its translation: CASTRSSYNSPLHF.

The rearrangement joins TRBV11-3 to TRBJ1-2; D ambiguous. The length of the CDR3 is 13 residues. Germline loops: CDR1 SGHNT, CDR2 YENEEA. The V and J ends lost 0 bases and 6 bases respectively, with 8 bases between them. CDR3 in DNA: TGTGCCAGCAGCTTAGATGAGGTCCATGGCTACACCTTC. Protein product: CASSLDEVHGYTF.

This clonotype was counted at least ten times. The chain links TRBV11-1 to TRBJ1-1, with no clear D. The length of the CDR3 is 14 residues. In germline, CDR1 is SGHAT, CDR2 FQDESV (reference sequence). Trimming removed 2 bases at V and 0 bases at J, with 7 bases between. Written as DNA, the CDR3 is TGTGCCAGCAGCTTAAGAGACCTGAACACTGAAGCTTTCTTT. Its translation is CASSLRDLNTEAFF.

There are many counts of this clonotype. V gene TRBV27 combines with J gene TRBJ2-7, with 7 bases lining up with TRBD2. Germline loops: CDR1 MNHEY, CDR2 SMNVEV (reference sequence). With V trimmed by 6 bases and J by 0 bases, 8 bases remained unmatched. The CDR3 covers 15 residues. The chain's CDR3 is CASRAWASGSYEQYF. CDR3 coding DNA: TGTGCCAGCAGAGCTTGGGCTAGCGGCTCCTACGAGCAGTACTTC.

The rearrangement links TRBV5-1 to TRBJ2-3; 8 bases are a match to TRBD1. V was clipped by 0 bases and J by 2 bases; unmatched bases: 2. This CDR3 contains 15 residues. Germline V gives CDR1 SGHRS, CDR2 YFSETQ. CDR3 loop: CASSLGDRITDTQYF. The CDR3 coding sequence is TGCGCCAGCAGCTTGGGGGACAGGATCACAGATACGCAGTATTTT.

A few counts support this clonotype. The chain uses TRBV7-9 and TRBJ2-3, with D possibly TRBD2 on 6 matching bases. V was cut by 0 bases and J by 2 bases, with 9 bases left in between. The CDR3 is made up of 15 amino acids. Germline loops: CDR1 SEHNR, CDR2 FQNEAQ (reference sequence). CDR3 DNA sequence: TGTGCCAGCAGCTTAGCGGCTAGCGACACAGATACGCAGTATTTT. Its translation: CASSLAASDTDTQYF. Using reference TRBV7-9 and TRBJ2-3 for the parts outside the CDR3, the full variable domain is DTGVSQNPRHKITKRGQNVTFRCDPISEHNRLYWYRQTLGQGPEFLTYFQNEAQLEKSRLLSDRFSAERPKGSFSTLEIQRTEQGDSAMYLCASSLAASDTDTQYFGPGTRLTVL.

The rearrangement joins TRBV6-2 or TRBV6-3 to TRBJ2-1; 9 bases align to TRBD1. Germline V gene lookup returns CDR1 MNHEY and CDR2 SVGEGT. The CDR3 runs to 18 residues. The trim removed 2 bases at V and 5 bases at J, leaving 13 bases unmatched. The CDR3 DNA reads as TGTGCCAGCAGTTACCCCCCCGGGACAGGGAAAGGCAACAATGAGCAGTTCTTC. The encoded protein is CASSYPPGTGKGNNEQFF.

This clonotype was seen a few times. V is TRBV6-1 and J is TRBJ2-7; possibly TRBD1 for D (8 bases). The CDR3 contains 17 residues. V was cut by 3 bases and J by 0 bases, with 18 bases left in between. CDR1 MNHNS and CDR2 SASEGT come from the germline V gene. CDR3: CASSDSIQGGSSYEQYV. The CDR3 DNA is TGTGCCAGCAGTGACTCCATACAGGGGGGGAGCTCCTACGAGCAGTACGTC.

This clonotype occurred many times. This rearrangement joins TRBV5-1 to TRBJ1-1; D unresolved. The CDR3 has 13 amino acids. Germline V gene lookup returns CDR1 SGHRS and CDR2 YFSETQ. The V gene lost 5 bases and the J gene lost 1 base, with 9 bases spanning the gap. The CDR3 here is CASSVDKNTEAFF. As DNA, the CDR3 is TGCGCCAGCAGTGTCGACAAGAACACTGAAGCTTTCTTT.

The rearrangement links TRBV6-1 to TRBJ2-1; D possibly matches TRBD1 or TRBD2 (5 bases each). V was clipped by 0 bases and J by 6 bases, with 27 bases between them. CDR3 length: 20 residues. The germline CDR1 and CDR2 sequences are MNHNS and SASEGT. The DNA for the CDR3 is TGTGCCAGCAGTGAAGCGCTAAGTGTTCTCGGATTCGGGGCTAGCAATGAGCAGTTCTTC. It codes for CASSEALSVLGFGASNEQFF.

This clonotype occurred a few times. The V and J genes are TRBV10-3 and TRBJ2-1; TRBD2 matches 7 bases. Germline trimming cut 3 bases from V and 0 bases from J; bases unmatched to any gene: 8. Per the germline V gene, CDR1 is ENHRY and CDR2 is SYGVKD. CDR3 length: 17 amino acids. The CDR3 here is CAISESSGLSSYNEQFF. DNA of the CDR3: TGTGCCATCAGTGAATCTAGCGGCCTAAGCTCCTACAATGAGCAGTTCTTC.

V and J are TRBV27 and TRBJ2-7, with 7 bases that match TRBD2. This CDR3 is 13 amino acids long. CDR1 MNHEY and CDR2 SMNVEV come from the germline V gene (reference sequence). The V and J ends lost 10 bases and 2 bases, in that order; junction bases with no gene match: 8. This CDR3 reads CATKRRGTYEQYV. CDR3 sequence (DNA): TGTGCCACCAAACGGCGGGGGACCTACGAGCAGTACGTC.

The V call is TRBV6-5, the J call TRBJ1-5, with a tentative D call TRBD1 (5 bases). V was shortened by 4 bases and J by 3 bases, with 10 bases between the two germline ends. The CDR3 consists of 14 residues. Looked up from germline, CDR1 is MNHEY and CDR2 is SVGAGI. Here the CDR3 DNA reads TGTGCCAGCAGTTCGACAGTGAACAATCAGCCCCAGCATTTT. Its translation is CASSSTVNNQPQHF.

For this clonotype: As the CDR3 is not closed by the conserved phenylalanine or tryptophan, this likely results from a read error. As DNA, the CDR3 is TGTGCCAGCAGTGATTCGGCTAGCGGGAGTAATGAGCAGTTCTCC. Protein sequence: CASSDSASGSNEQFS. The chain has TRBV2 and TRBJ2-1; 10 bases agree with TRBD2. Looked up from germline, CDR1 is SNHLY and CDR2 is FYNNEI. The trim removed 3 bases at V and 7 bases at J, leaving 6 bases unmatched. The CDR3 runs 15 residues.

This clonotype was detected ten times or more. The chain couples TRBV4-1 to TRBJ2-1; D call uncertain. Germline CDR1 reads MGHRA; CDR2 reads YSYEKL. The CDR3 is 12 amino acids. Trimming cost V 0 bases and J 14 bases, with 11 bases left between them. CDR3 amino acids: CASSQDRLHKFF. The CDR3 DNA sequence: TGCGCCAGCAGCCAAGATCGGCTGCATAAGTTCTTC.

In this sample, this clonotype turned up a few times. The chain carries TRBV12-3 or TRBV12-4 and TRBJ2-6, with D possibly matching TRBD2 (5 bases). The length of the CDR3 is 17 residues. Trimming shortened V by 2 bases and J by 0 bases, and 11 bases separated the two germline ends. CDR3 DNA: TGTGCCAGCAGTTTAACAGCCGGGATCTCTGGGGCCAACGTCCTGACTTTC. This encodes CASSLTAGISGANVLTF.

This clonotype was recorded many times. The chain links TRBV27 to TRBJ1-5; D is unresolved. Between the trimmed V and J ends, which lost 2 bases and 1 base, there was a span of 6 bases. In germline, CDR1 is MNHEY, CDR2 SMNVEV (reference sequence). This CDR3 is built from 14 residues. The CDR3 bases are TGTGCCAGCAGTTTAGGGCTGAGCAATCAGCCCCAGCATTTT. Its protein is CASSLGLSNQPQHF.

This sequence joins TRBV6-6 and TRBJ2-3; possible D gene TRBD2, 6 bases. V lost 2 bases, J lost 4 bases, and 13 bases lay in between. Germline lookup yields CDR1 MNHNY and CDR2 SVGAGI (reference sequence). The CDR3 has 15 amino acids. The CDR3 loop is CASSYVSGPSDTQYF. Written as DNA, the CDR3 is TGTGCCAGCAGTTACGTTAGCGGCCCGTCAGATACGCAGTATTTT.